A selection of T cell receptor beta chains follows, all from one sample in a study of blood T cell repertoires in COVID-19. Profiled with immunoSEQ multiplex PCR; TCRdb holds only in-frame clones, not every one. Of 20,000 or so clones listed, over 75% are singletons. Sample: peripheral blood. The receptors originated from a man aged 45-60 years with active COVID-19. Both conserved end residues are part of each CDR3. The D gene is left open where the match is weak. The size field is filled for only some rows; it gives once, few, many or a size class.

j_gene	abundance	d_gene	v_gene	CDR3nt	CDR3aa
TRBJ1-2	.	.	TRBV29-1	TGCAGCGTTGAAGAAGACGAGGGTATCTATGGCTACACCTTC	CSVEEDEGIYGYTF
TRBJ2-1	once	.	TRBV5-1	TGCGCCAGCAGCTTGACATTCTCCTCCTACAATGAGCAGTTCTTC	CASSLTFSSYNEQFF
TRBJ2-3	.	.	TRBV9	TGTGCCAGCAGCGTAGGCCGGGGCACAGATACGCAGTATTTT	CASSVGRGTDTQYF
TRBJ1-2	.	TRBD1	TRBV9	TGTGCCAGCAGCGTAGGAGGGGGCAGGGTTCTGGGAGGAAGCGGCTACACCTTC	CASSVGGGRVLGGSGYTF
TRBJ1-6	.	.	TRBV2	TGTGCCAGCACCACTCCAGGGTACAATTCACCCCTCCACTTT	CASTTPGYNSPLHF
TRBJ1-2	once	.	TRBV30	TGTGCCTGTTACAGGGACCGGCCCCATGGCTACACCTTC	CACYRDRPHGYTF
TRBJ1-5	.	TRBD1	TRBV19	TGTGCCAGTAGTGCTGGGACAGGGGCTCAGCCCCAGCATTTT	CASSAGTGAQPQHF
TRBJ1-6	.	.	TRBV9	TGTGCCAGCAGCGTAGCCAGGATGGATTCACCCCTCCACTTT	CASSVARMDSPLHF
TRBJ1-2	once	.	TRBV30	TGTGCCTGGAGTGTATGGGGCAGTAACTATGGCTACACCTTC	CAWSVWGSNYGYTF
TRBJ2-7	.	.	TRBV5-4	TGTGCCAGCAGCCAGAGGGGGGGGGACTACGAGCAGTACTTC	CASSQRGGDYEQYF
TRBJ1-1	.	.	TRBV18	TGTGCCAGCTCAGAACAGGCGAACACTGAAGCTTTCTTT	CASSEQANTEAFF
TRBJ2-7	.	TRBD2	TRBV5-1	TGCGCCAGCAGCTCCCGGGTAGCGGGGGGAACCTACGAGCAGTACTTC	CASSSRVAGGTYEQYF